Shown below are 24 T cell receptor beta chains from a single sample sequenced in a study of brain T cells in children with intractable seizures. Only in-frame clones appear in the TCRdb table, and some are missing; sequencing was by immunoSEQ multiplex PCR. The sample has 340,000 or so clones, over 90% seen once. The time point was: blood from clinic visit 5 months post-surgery; TSC patient then seizure free. Sequenced material: peripheral blood, taken approximately 5 months after surgery. The receptors originated from a boy under two years old with tuberous sclerosis and intractable seizures.

The chain combines TRBV19 with TRBJ1-1; D gene unclear. V was shortened by 7 bases and J by 2 bases, with 8 bases between the two germline ends. The CDR3 is made up of 12 amino acids. Germline assignment: CDR1 LNHDA and CDR2 SQIVND (reference sequence). The CDR3 sequence is CASIGPNTEAFF. The CDR3 DNA follows: TGTGCCAGTATAGGTCCTAACACTGAAGCTTTCTTT.

V usage is TRBV28 and J usage is TRBJ2-7; unclear D gene. V was clipped by 4 bases and J by 6 bases, with 25 bases between them. The CDR3 length is 17 residues. Germline V gene lookup returns CDR1 MDHEN and CDR2 SYDVKM. CDR3 protein: CASSSLRSWQEASEQYF. CDR3 DNA: TGTGCCAGCAGTTCCCTCCGGAGTTGGCAGGAAGCTTCCGAGCAGTACTTC.

The chain recombines TRBV30 with TRBJ1-2; D might be TRBD1 (5 bases). Trimming took off 4 bases at V and 8 bases at J, with 17 bases between the two ends. The CDR3 covers 13 residues. Per germline, CDR1 GTSNPN and CDR2 SVGIG (reference sequence). CDR3 nucleotide sequence: TGTGCCTGGACAGGGCGGCGGGGGGAAGGCTACACCTTC. Translated: CAWTGRRGEGYTF.

The V and J genes are TRBV30 and TRBJ2-7, with D possibly TRBD1 on 5 matching bases. Germline V gene sequence: CDR1 GTSNPN, CDR2 SVGIG (reference sequence). The V end was cut by 4 bases, the J end by 2 bases, with 9 bases between. The CDR3 extends over 12 amino acids. Here the CDR3 reads CAWTGKPYEQYF. The CDR3 nucleotides read TGTGCCTGGACAGGGAAGCCCTACGAGCAGTACTTC.

The CDR3 DNA reads TGTGCCTGGAGTGTACTTCTAGATCGGTCCTACTACGAGCAGTACTTC. This gives the protein CAWSVLLDRSYYEQYF. The chain has TRBV30 and TRBJ2-7, with D unresolved. Germline V lookup: CDR1 GTSNPN, CDR2 SVGIG (reference sequence). V was shortened by 0 bases and J by 3 bases, with 18 bases between the two germline ends. The CDR3 contains 16 residues. Full variable domain (remainder filled in from reference TRBV30 and TRBJ2-7): SQTIHQWPATLVQPVGSPLSLECTVEGTSNPNLYWYRQAAGRGLQLLFYSVGIGQISSEVPQNLSASRPQDRQFILSSKKLLLSDSGFYLCAWSVLLDRSYYEQYFGPGTRLTVT.

The rearrangement uses TRBV5-6 and TRBJ1-1, with 8 bases fitting TRBD1. Germline CDR1 and CDR2: SGHDT and YYEEEE. Trimming cost V 0 bases and J 0 bases; bases outside gene matches: 1. The CDR3 covers 15 residues. CDR3 residues: CASSLGTGMNTEAFF. CDR3 coding DNA: TGTGCCAGCAGCTTGGGGACAGGGATGAACACTGAAGCTTTCTTT. Full variable domain (outside the CDR3, taken from reference TRBV5-6 and TRBJ1-1): DAGVTQSPTHLIKTRGQQVTLRCSPKSGHDTVSWYQQALGQGPQFIFQYYEEEERQRGNFPDRFSGHQFPNYSSELNVNALLLGDSALYLCASSLGTGMNTEAFFGQGTRLTVV.

This clone has only one observation. The CDR3 loop reads CASSPNRSGFHEQYF. The DNA of the CDR3 is TGTGCCAGCAGTCCTAACCGCTCAGGTTTCCACGAGCAGTACTTC. The chain joins TRBV27 to TRBJ2-7; D is unresolved. Trimming left V 5 bases short and J 5 bases short, with 19 bases between. The CDR3 extends over 15 amino acids. Germline V CDR1 and CDR2: MNHEY, SMNVEV (reference sequence).

This clone has a single count. The chain employs TRBV5-4 and TRBJ2-2, with D possibly matching TRBD2 (7 bases). Trimming pared 6 bases from V and 0 bases from J, leaving 15 bases between. Germline V gives CDR1 SGHNT, CDR2 YYREEE (reference sequence). The CDR3 sequence is 16 residues long. DNA for the CDR3: TGTGCCAGCACCTGGGGAGGGACACCGAACACCGGGGAGCTGTTTTTT. Protein product: CASTWGGTPNTGELFF. The entire variable domain, with the rest obtained from reference TRBV5-4 and TRBJ2-2, is as follows: ETGVTQSPTHLIKTRGQQVTLRCSSQSGHNTVSWYQQALGQGPQFIFQYYREEENGRGNFPPRFSGLQFPNYSSELNVNALELDDSALYLCASTWGGTPNTGELFFGEGSRLTVL.

The genes are TRBV19 and TRBJ1-2; 7 positions agree with TRBD1. Germline V gene sequence: CDR1 LNHDA, CDR2 SQIVND (reference sequence). CDR3 length: 13 amino acids. V lost 5 bases to trimming and J lost 2 bases; unmatched junction nucleotides: 2. The CDR3 loop reads CASSRTGNYGYTF. In DNA form, the CDR3 reads TGTGCCAGTAGTCGGACAGGAAACTATGGCTACACCTTC.

V and J are TRBV4-1 and TRBJ1-1, with a tentative D call TRBD1 (6 bases). The ends were cut back, 4 bases at V and 1 base at J, with 10 bases in the middle. Looked up from germline, CDR1 is MGHRA and CDR2 is YSYEKL. The CDR3 spans 14 residues. The CDR3 loop reads CASSPGGGNTEAFF. CDR3 nucleotide sequence: TGCGCCAGCAGCCCGGGGGGCGGGAACACTGAAGCTTTCTTT.

The chain is built from TRBV29-1 and TRBJ2-1; possible D gene TRBD2, 7 bases. The CDR3 spans 17 residues. In germline, CDR1 is SQVTM, CDR2 ANQGSEA. The V end was cut by 1 base, the J end by 2 bases, with 18 bases between. The CDR3 reads CSVEARHGGPPYNEQFF. The CDR3 region has the DNA TGCAGCGTTGAAGCACGACACGGGGGGCCCCCCTACAATGAGCAGTTCTTC.

This clone has only a few counts. This sequence joins TRBV12-5 and TRBJ1-1; a possible D gene is TRBD1 (6 bases). The CDR3 has 13 residues. Trimming took 6 bases from V and 1 from J, leaving 9 bases between them. CDR1 is LGHNT, CDR2 FRNRAP, per germline. For the CDR3, the DNA is TGTGCTAGTGGGGGGGCTCAGAACACTGAAGCTTTCTTT. Translated: CASGGAQNTEAFF.

This clone was counted at least ten times. This chain uses TRBV7-9 with TRBJ2-7; 9 bases align to TRBD1. This CDR3 contains 17 residues. The junction had 6 bases not matched to a gene; V was cut back by 0 bases and J by 0 bases. The germline V gene has CDR1 SEHNR and CDR2 FQNEAQ (reference sequence). The CDR3 spells CASSLANRDRVSYEQYF. The CDR3 DNA reads TGTGCCAGCAGCTTAGCGAACCGGGACAGGGTCTCCTACGAGCAGTACTTC.

This clone has just one count. V usage is TRBV19 and J usage is TRBJ2-1, with unresolved D. This CDR3 is 17 amino acids long. Trimming pared 3 bases from V and 0 bases from J, leaving 15 bases between. The germline CDR1 and CDR2 sequences are LNHDA and SQIVND (reference sequence). The CDR3 protein is CASSIQRRLRSYNEQFF. The CDR3 DNA reads as TGTGCCAGTAGTATCCAACGACGCCTTCGCTCCTACAATGAGCAGTTCTTC.

V gene TRBV2 combines with J gene TRBJ1-1; D is ambiguous. There are 18 residues in the CDR3. In germline, CDR1 is SNHLY, CDR2 FYNNEI. Trimming left V 0 bases short and J 1 base short, with 18 bases between. The CDR3 coding sequence is TGTGCCAGCAGTGAAGCGCTTTTGGTGGGCTCCGAGAACACTGAAGCTTTCTTT. Its translation is CASSEALLVGSENTEAFF.

V and J are TRBV5-6 and TRBJ1-1, with D perhaps matching TRBD1 (5 bases). V lost 5 bases and J 6 bases, leaving 14 bases between the germline ends. This CDR3 is built from 13 residues. CDR1 and CDR2 from the germline V gene are SGHDT and YYEEEE. The CDR3 is CASRLGQLAEAFF. The DNA for the CDR3 is TGTGCCAGCAGACTTGGACAATTGGCTGAAGCTTTCTTT.

The rearrangement links TRBV6-5 to TRBJ2-7; D may match TRBD1 or TRBD2 (6 bases each). CDR1 and CDR2 from the germline V gene are MNHEY and SVGAGI. This CDR3 is 16 amino acids long. Trimming took 0 bases from V and 0 from J, leaving 12 bases between them. The CDR3 nucleotides are TGTGCCAGCAGTTACTCAGGGGGGAGACTCTCCTACGAGCAGTACTTC. Protein sequence: CASSYSGGRLSYEQYF.

This chain links TRBV7-3 with TRBJ2-3, with D tentatively TRBD1 or TRBD2 (5 bases each). V lost 5 bases to trimming and J lost 6 bases, with 30 bases between them. CDR3 length equals 19 residues. Germline assignment: CDR1 SGHTA and CDR2 FQGTGA. The CDR3 region has the DNA TGTGCCAGCAGCATGGGACCCTACGCCCCTACCAATTCCGGTGATACGCAGTATTTT. Amino acid sequence: CASSMGPYAPTNSGDTQYF.

V usage is TRBV12-3 or TRBV12-4 and J usage is TRBJ2-1; the D gene is possibly TRBD1 (6 bases). This CDR3 spans 13 amino acids. The V gene lost 2 bases and the J gene lost 11 bases, with 13 bases spanning the gap. The CDR3 coding sequence is TGTGCCAGCAGTTTAAAGACAGGTGCTAAGCAGTTCTTC. Protein sequence: CASSLKTGAKQFF.

The rearrangement uses TRBV7-3 and TRBJ2-2; D possibly uses TRBD1 or TRBD2 (5 bases each). Trimming left V 8 bases short and J 2 bases short, with 12 bases between. From germline, CDR1 is SGHTA and CDR2 FQGTGA. CDR3 length: 14 amino acids. CDR3 loop: CASRDPGNTGELFF. CDR3 nucleotides: TGTGCCAGCCGGGACCCCGGCAACACCGGGGAGCTGTTTTTT.

As regards this clone: The junction departs from germline at one end; a sequencing error may be responsible. The chain has TRBV27 and TRBJ1-2; D gene ambiguous. The CDR3 runs 11 residues. Germline CDR1 and CDR2: MNHEY and SMNVEV (reference sequence). CDR3 DNA sequence: TGTGCCAGCAGTTTTCCCCTTATAAGCTACTTC. Translation gives CASSFPLISYF.

The chain recombines TRBV6-5 with TRBJ1-2; 7 bases agree with TRBD1. The CDR3 covers 15 residues. Germline loops: CDR1 MNHEY, CDR2 SVGAGI. Trimming at V came to 0 bases and at J to 8 bases, leaving 9 bases not matched to a gene. CDR3 nucleotide sequence: TGTGCCAGCAGTTACTCGAACAGGGGAGGTGAGGGCTACACCTTC. Its translation is CASSYSNRGGEGYTF.

V is TRBV7-9 and J is TRBJ1-6; the D gene is possibly TRBD1 (5 bases). This CDR3 spans 12 amino acids. In germline, CDR1 is SEHNR, CDR2 FQNEAQ (reference sequence). With 4 bases removed from V and 7 bases from J, the gap between germline ends came to 5 bases. CDR3 residues: CASSWDNSPLHF. The CDR3 coding sequence is TGTGCCAGCAGCTGGGACAATTCACCCCTCCACTTT.

The CDR3 DNA reads as TGTGCCAGCAGCGAGGACAGAAAGAACACTGAAGCTTTCTTT. Translation gives CASSEDRKNTEAFF. The chain has TRBV6-5 and TRBJ1-1; a possible D gene is TRBD1 (6 bases). Germline CDR1 reads MNHEY; CDR2 reads SVGAGI. The length of the CDR3 is 14 residues. Trimming shortened V by 6 bases and J by 1 base, and 12 bases separated the two germline ends.